Listed below are T cell receptor beta chains from one sample, sequenced in a study of blood T cell repertoires in COVID-19. TCRdb's table, derived via immunoSEQ multiplex PCR, lists solely in-frame clones and lacks some. This sample has about 200,000 clones; around 80% occur once, and the top ten carry around 26%. The sequenced sample consisted of peripheral blood. The receptors here all came from a middle-aged man with acute or convalescent COVID-19. Each CDR3 is given with its conserved first and last residue. D genes are given only for firm matches. Rows may omit the clone size; those that give it use once, few, many or a size class.

TRBJ1-5,once,.,TRBV19,CASTPGRAPQHF,TGTGCCAGTACCCCGGGGAGGGCCCCCCAGCATTTT
TRBJ2-5,.,.,TRBV9,CASSHLDITGETQYF,TGTGCCAGCAGCCATCTCGACATTACTGGGGAGACCCAGTACTTC
TRBJ2-7,.,TRBD2,TRBV5-1,CASSLGGGRNYEQYF,TGCGCCAGCAGCTTGGGTGGCGGGAGGAACTACGAGCAGTACTTC
TRBJ1-2,.,.,TRBV19,CASIDPDTYGYTF,TGTGCCAGTATCGACCCCGACACTTATGGCTACACCTTC
TRBJ1-5,many,TRBD1,TRBV29-1,CSGSAPTGGLGHSNQPQHF,TGCAGCGGGAGCGCCCCGACAGGGGGCCTGGGGCATAGCAATCAGCCCCAGCATTTT
TRBJ1-4,.,TRBD1,TRBV18,CASSSRDRGNEKLFF,TGTGCCAGCTCATCGAGGGACAGGGGGAATGAAAAACTGTTTTTT
TRBJ2-7,.,TRBD2,TRBV11-2,CASSSGLAGGYEQYF,TGTGCCAGCAGCTCGGGACTAGCGGGAGGTTACGAGCAGTACTTC
TRBJ2-2,.,.,TRBV5-5,CASSSTPSGELFF,TGTGCCAGCAGCTCGACACCCAGCGGGGAGCTGTTTTTT
TRBJ2-3,.,.,TRBV7-9,CASPGSSTDTQYF,TGTGCCAGCCCGGGGTCTAGCACAGATACGCAGTATTTT
TRBJ2-2,.,.,TRBV12-3/TRBV12-4,CASTGSNTGELFF,TGTGCCAGTACCGGGTCAAACACCGGGGAGCTGTTTTTT
TRBJ1-2,few,TRBD1,TRBV19,CASSHRGGIANYGYTF,TGTGCCAGTAGCCACAGGGGGGGAATAGCTAACTATGGCTACACCTTC
TRBJ2-6,.,.,TRBV2,CASSARRRSGANVLTF,TGTGCCAGCAGTGCCCGGAGGAGGTCTGGGGCCAACGTCCTGACTTTC
TRBJ2-3,few,TRBD2,TRBV6-2/TRBV6-3,CASSYSPVSGRAGADTQYF,TGTGCCAGCAGTTACTCACCCGTTAGCGGGAGGGCCGGGGCAGATACGCAGTATTTT
TRBJ1-1,.,TRBD1,TRBV27,CASGQGAMLAAFF,TGTGCCAGCGGGCAGGGGGCTATGTTGGCGGCTTTCTTT
TRBJ2-2,.,TRBD1,TRBV7-3,CASSTYAATGVGFTGELFF,TGTGCCAGCAGCACCTACGCTGCGACAGGGGTCGGTTTCACCGGGGAGCTGTTTTTT
TRBJ1-3,.,.,TRBV7-3,CASSRQGSGNTIYF,TGTGCCAGCAGCCGGCAGGGCTCAGGAAACACCATATATTTT
TRBJ1-1,few,TRBD1,TRBV14,CASSPDREDTEAFF,TGTGCCAGCAGCCCTGACAGGGAGGACACTGAAGCTTTCTTT
TRBJ2-3,.,TRBD2,TRBV9,CASSEETGTSGRDSTDTQYF,TGTGCCAGCAGCGAGGAGACAGGGACTAGCGGGAGAGACAGCACAGATACGCAGTATTTT
TRBJ1-5,.,.,TRBV30,CAWTDGVNQPQHF,TGTGCCTGGACCGACGGGGTCAATCAGCCCCAGCATTTT
TRBJ2-7,many,.,TRBV25-1,CASSVGHELFYEQYF,TGTGCCAGCAGTGTAGGACACGAACTCTTCTACGAGCAGTACTTC
TRBJ2-7,.,.,TRBV9,CASSEGVFTSYEQYF,TGTGCCAGCAGCGAGGGAGTTTTCACGTCCTACGAGCAGTACTTC
TRBJ2-7,few,.,TRBV12-3/TRBV12-4,CASSSNYEQYF,TGTGCCAGCAGTTCTAACTACGAGCAGTACTTC
TRBJ2-7,.,.,TRBV6-1,CASSEANPASSYEQYF,TGTGCCAGCAGTGAAGCCAATCCAGCGTCCTCCTACGAGCAGTACTTC
TRBJ1-2,.,.,TRBV7-6,CASFSPADPSEGYTF,TGTGCCAGCTTTTCGCCTGCGGATCCTTCTGAGGGCTACACCTTC
TRBJ2-2,.,TRBD1,TRBV6-5,CASSSGTENTGELFF,TGTGCCAGCAGTTCCGGGACAGAGAACACCGGGGAGCTGTTTTTT
TRBJ1-5,.,.,TRBV11-1,CASSLELGQPQHF,TGTGCCAGCAGCTTAGAGCTCGGGCAGCCCCAGCATTTT
TRBJ2-1,.,.,TRBV19,CASSTPFVDSNNEQFF,TGTGCCAGTAGTACCCCCTTCGTGGACTCGAACAATGAGCAGTTCTTC
TRBJ2-7,.,TRBD2,TRBV7-2,CASSSPGLARYEQYF,TGTGCCAGCAGCTCTCCGGGACTAGCTCGTTACGAGCAGTACTTC
TRBJ2-1,.,.,TRBV7-2,CASSFINEQFF,TGTGCCAGCAGCTTCATCAATGAGCAGTTCTTC